The 16 T cell receptor beta chains below come from one sample, sequenced in a study of preoperative IRX-2 immunotherapy in early breast cancer. Sequencing used immunoSEQ multiplex PCR; TCRdb keeps in-frame clones, though not all of them. Counted here are 25,000 to 30,000 clones, 65% to 85% occurring once; the ten biggest clones make up approximately 3%. The sample's treatment: preoperative locoregional IRX-2 cytokine immunotherapy. The material was obtained from a patient treated with IRX-2 immunotherapy. The source is a human donor with breast cancer.

This chain links TRBV7-6 with TRBJ2-2; D remains ambiguous. The CDR3 is 14 amino acids. Deletions cut 2 bases from V and 6 bases from J, with 10 bases between. CDR1 and CDR2 (germline): SGHVS, FNYEAQ. CDR3 in DNA: TGTGCCAGCAGCTTAACAGTAACATCCGGGGAGCTGTTTTTT. It yields the protein CASSLTVTSGELFF. The entire variable domain, with the rest obtained from reference TRBV7-6 and TRBJ2-2, is as follows: GAGVSQSPRYKVTKRGQDVALRCDPISGHVSLYWYRQALGQGPEFLTYFNYEAQQDKSGLPNDRFSAERPEGSISTLTIQRTEQRDSAMYRCASSLTVTSGELFFGEGSRLTVL.

The chain links TRBV1 to TRBJ2-1; the D call TRBD1 from the table was never checked on the DNA. TRBV1 is tagged as a pseudogene. CDR3 length: 16 amino acids. In nucleotides, the CDR3 is TGCGCCAGCAGCCAAGTGGGCAGGGGGTATGACAATGAGCAGTTCTTC. This codes for CASSQVGRGYDNEQFF.

As for this clone: The germline gene is not matched at one end of the junction; a read error may be the cause. The chain carries TRBV6-8 and TRBJ1-5; D gene ambiguous. The CDR3 totals 12 residues. Germline assignment: CDR1 MNHGY and CDR2 SAAAGT. CDR3: CATGGSYQPQHF. In DNA form, the CDR3 reads TGTGCCACCGGTGGTAGCTATCAGCCCCAGCATTTT.

This clone appeared once. The CDR3 DNA reads TGCAGCGTTGAAGTGAAGGGCGGGGAGCTGTTTTTT. This encodes CSVEVKGGELFF. The chain couples TRBV29-1 to TRBJ2-2; D not resolved. V was pared by 1 base and J by 7 bases, with 7 bases between. The CDR3 runs to 12 residues. CDR1 and CDR2 from the germline V gene are SQVTM and ANQGSEA.

The chain recombines TRBV5-1 with TRBJ2-1; D uncertain. Trimming left V 4 bases short and J 0 bases short, with 8 bases between. CDR3 size: 14 residues. Germline assignment: CDR1 SGHRS and CDR2 YFSETQ. The CDR3 protein is CASSPTSSYNEQFF. The DNA for the CDR3 is TGCGCCAGCAGCCCTACGAGCTCCTACAATGAGCAGTTCTTC. Complete variable domain (other parts from reference TRBV5-1 and TRBJ2-1): KAGVTQTPRYLIKTRGQQVTLSCSPISGHRSVSWYQQTPGQGLQFLFEYFSETQRNKGNFPGRFSGRQFSNSRSEMNVSTLELGDSALYLCASSPTSSYNEQFFGPGTRLTVL.

The gene calls are TRBV11-3 and TRBJ1-3; 10 positions agree with TRBD1. V gave up 5 bases and J gave up 0 bases; unmatched junction bases: 7. From germline, CDR1 is SGHNT and CDR2 YENEEA. The CDR3 is made up of 17 amino acids. CDR3 sequence reads: CASSIPGQGNSGNTIYF. The CDR3 coding sequence is TGTGCCAGCAGCATCCCGGGACAGGGGAACTCTGGAAACACCATATATTTT. Based on the CDR3 plus reference TRBV11-3 and TRBJ1-3, the full variable domain is EAGVVQSPRYKIIEKKQPVAFWCNPISGHNTLYWYLQNLGQGPELLIRYENEEAVDDSQLPKDRFSAERLKGVDSTLKIQPAELGDSAVYLCASSIPGQGNSGNTIYFGEGSWLTVV.

The chain is built from TRBV7-7 and TRBJ2-7; TRBD1 or TRBD2 may be the D gene (5 bases each). CDR3 size: 16 residues. Between the trimmed V and J ends, which lost 6 bases and 3 bases, there was a span of 21 bases. Germline CDR1 is SSHAT and CDR2 is FNYEAQ (reference sequence). The CDR3 loop is CASSSTGRFTYYEQYF. The CDR3 DNA sequence: TGTGCCAGCAGTTCTACGGGGCGGTTTACTTACTACGAGCAGTACTTC.

This clone has a handful of counts. This chain links TRBV11-3 with TRBJ2-6, with 12 bases identical to TRBD2. The V segment lost 5 bases and the J segment 2 bases; nucleotides outside the gene matches: 4. The CDR3 is 17 amino acids. The germline gives CDR1 SGHNT, CDR2 YENEEA. CDR3 in amino acids: CASSLRLAGAGANVLTF. CDR3 DNA sequence: TGTGCCAGCAGCCTTAGACTAGCGGGAGCTGGGGCCAACGTCCTGACTTTC.

This clone was counted a few times. As DNA, the CDR3 is TGTGCCAGCAGCATGATCCGGGACGGAGTCTTCCTAAACACCATATATTTT. Translating gives CASSMIRDGVFLNTIYF. V gene TRBV11-3 combines with J gene TRBJ1-3, with a tentative D call TRBD1 (5 bases). Germline V gene data show CDR1 as SGHNT and CDR2 as YENEEA. V was trimmed by 5 bases and J by 6 bases, leaving 23 bases between them. CDR3 length: 17 residues.

The chain employs TRBV6-8 and TRBJ2-7, with TRBD1 matching 7 bases. Germline-derived CDR1 and CDR2 are MNHGY and SAAAGT. V lost 6 bases and J lost 2; bases outside the gene matches: 4. This CDR3 spans 13 amino acids. Here the CDR3 reads CASRQGQTYEQYF. CDR3 nucleotide sequence: TGTGCCAGCAGACAGGGACAGACCTACGAGCAGTACTTC.

This sequence joins TRBV11-3 and TRBJ2-1; TRBD2 matches 14 bases. V lost 5 bases, J lost 6 bases, and 6 bases stayed unmatched. Germline V lookup: CDR1 SGHNT, CDR2 YENEEA. This CDR3 is 16 amino acids long. The CDR3 loop reads CASSGTSGSWGNEQFF. CDR3 nucleotide sequence: TGTGCCAGCAGCGGGACTAGCGGGAGTTGGGGCAATGAGCAGTTCTTC.

The sample holds one count of this clone. This chain joins TRBV7-5 and TRBJ2-1. TRBV7-5 is a known pseudogene. There are 14 residues in the CDR3. The CDR3 loop is CASSLPVFGNEQFF. CDR3 nucleotides: TGTGCCAGCAGCTTGCCCGTTTTTGGCAATGAGCAGTTCTTC.

The CDR3 reads CSVEGVEGFGETQYF. The DNA for the CDR3 is TGCAGCGTTGAAGGAGTAGAGGGGTTCGGAGAGACCCAGTACTTC. The V and J genes are TRBV29-1 and TRBJ2-5; the D gene could be TRBD1 or TRBD2 (5 bases each). Germline V gives CDR1 SQVTM, CDR2 ANQGSEA. The length of the CDR3 is 15 residues. Trimming shortened V by 1 base and J by 4 bases, and 16 bases separated the two germline ends.

This chain uses TRBV15 with TRBJ2-7; TRBD2 might be the D (7 bases). The germline V gene has CDR1 LNHNV and CDR2 YYDKDF (reference sequence). Trimming left V 0 bases short and J 3 bases short, with 12 bases between. The CDR3 is 15 amino acids. The CDR3 DNA is TGTGCCACCAGCAGAGATCTGGGGGGGCACTACGAGCAGTACTTC. Translated, it gives CATSRDLGGHYEQYF.

The V call is TRBV19, the J call TRBJ2-5; possible D gene TRBD1, 6 bases. The CDR3 loop spans 20 amino acids. With 1 base removed from V and 4 bases from J, the gap between germline ends came to 28 bases. Germline loops: CDR1 LNHDA, CDR2 SQIVND (reference sequence). The DNA of the CDR3 is TGTGCCAGTAGTATAGCTTACCCGGCCGTGTCGTGGGGGCTAGGAGAGACCCAGTACTTC. Amino acid sequence: CASSIAYPAVSWGLGETQYF. Drawing the rest from reference TRBV19 and TRBJ2-5, the complete variable domain is DGGITQSPKYLFRKEGQNVTLSCEQNLNHDAMYWYRQDPGQGLRLIYYSQIVNDFQKGDIAEGYSVSREKKESFPLTVTSAQKNPTAFYLCASSIAYPAVSWGLGETQYFGPGTRLLVL.

The chain has TRBV6-8 and TRBJ1-5, with D perhaps matching TRBD1 (6 bases). CDR3 length: 14 residues. CDR1 MNHGY and CDR2 SAAAGT come from the germline V gene. Between the trimmed V and J ends, which lost 6 bases and 7 bases, there was a span of 16 bases. DNA of the CDR3: TGTGCCAGCAGAAGTAAGGGAGGGGGACAGCCCCAGCATTTT. It is translated as CASRSKGGGQPQHF.